This T cell receptor beta chain was profiled in a study of T cell responses to AZD1222 COVID-19 vaccine (dated by TCRdb to about 2021). Background on the whole study: TCR sequencing covered over 230 trial participants: 200 to 210 given two doses of AZD1222 and about 26 given two doses of MenACWY control vaccine. Enrollment into the trials was organized by age into subgroups of 18-55, 56-69 and 70-plus years, and those subgroups contained roughly 160, 29 and 62 TCR-sequenced participants, respectively.

The CDR3 contains 14 residues, cysteine and phenylalanine counted. The kept DNA is CDR3 alone, 42 bases in frame from the first base. From the germline V gene, CDR1 is SGHRS and CDR2 is YFSETQ. Compared with germline, V lacks 4 bases and J lacks 5 bases; bases without a gene match: 2. Reading the label with the study, this specimen's time point is: about 28 days (+/-7) after the second vaccine dose. AZD1222 recipients whose second dose came at about 4 weeks and those whose second dose came at about 12 weeks were combined into one group, since spike-specific TCR depth and breadth did not differ between the two schedules. Samples from vaccinated people were obtained from the UK trials COV001 and COV002, which included a single-blind randomized controlled phase 2/3 trial of AZD1222 (ChAdOx1 nCoV-19) in healthy adults. Trial participant PBMC samples were collected at day 0 and day 28 after the second dose for TCRbeta chain sequencing.

Of note for this clone: The antigen this receptor binds is unknown. No much larger clone exists at a distance of one base, and base qualities are not known.

General findings and caveats noted by the study authors: Conclusions about previously exposed vaccinees are limited because only a handful of AZD1222 recipients were SARS-CoV-2 seropositive at baseline. The 56-69-year group was small, and its depth increase did not reach significance, likely because of low power. The vaccine-associated CD4 TCRs covered the entire spike protein, and the dominant responses fell in regions 160-218 and 743-854. Reportedly, close to half of the unique spike-specific TCRs recognized epitopes lying outside the regions that are mutated in the B.1.351 and B.1.1.7 variants. A significant rise in spike-specific TCR breadth and depth was observed after two AZD1222 doses relative to day 0 and relative to MenACWY recipients. Participants were mostly white British and included more females than males, and it was suggested by the authors that clonal diversity may have been underestimated. No day 14 peak-response samples were available, so repertoires were characterized only after the peak T cell response.

The CDR3 regions of human TCRbeta chains were analyzed by immunosequencing. In the authors' own workflow: Repertoire TCRs were checked for matches against a reference library of SARS-CoV-2-specific TCRs that had been generated using the MIRA antigen-specificity platform. Breadth was defined as the fraction of unique TCRs that were SARS-CoV-2-associated, and depth was defined as the fraction of total T cells that were SARS-CoV-2-associated. Using the MIRA data, each spike-specific TCR was assigned both to the spike region to which the TCR was reactive and to a CD4 or CD8 class. Log10-transformed breadth and depth values were compared by one-way ANOVA with Sidak's multiple comparisons tests. This immuneACCESS table, as held by TCRdb, lists in-frame sequences with V and J called but not all clones. Of the missing ones, under half trace to an unresolved V gene in checked studies; the others have no known cause. The V and J calls and the clone size are those of that table, but D and trimming were determined from the DNA. Here the sample has 150,000 to 180,000 clones; 80% to 90% occur a single time. The ten largest make up about a tenth of the sample.

Recombination linked TRBV5-1 to TRBJ1-6; 8 central bases correspond to TRBD1. This sequence was found in an adult who received the AZD1222 COVID-19 vaccine. Sequences were derived from peripheral blood, sampled 28 days after the second AZD1222 dose. Here is the DNA: TGCGCCAGCAGCAGGGGACAGGATAATTCACCCCTCCACTTT. The resulting protein is CASSRGQDNSPLHF.